This T cell receptor beta chain was captured by sequencing in a study of shared clonotypes between healthy human individuals. Looking at the study overall: Donors had three CD4 naive, three CD4 memory, two CD8 naive and one CD8 memory plate apiece.

This clone came up a few times. Other DNA variants within this sample encode the same CDR3. The naive CD8 fraction comprised CD45RO-negative cells positively selected for CCR7 and excluded terminally differentiated effector memory CD45RA+ cells. The CDR3 length is 13 residues. V dropped 0 bases and J dropped 2 bases, with 2 bases sitting between them. Germline V gene sequence: CDR1 MNHEY, CDR2 SMNVEV (reference sequence). As originally analysed: ImmunoSEQ only sent back junction sequences with no quality scores, so filtering was done differently. Here immunoSEQ multiplex PCR was the method, and the copy in TCRdb shows in-frame clones only, minus some. V, J and clone size were drawn from that table, and D and trimming were deduced from the DNA. Among about 2 million clones listed, approximately 94% were seen once.

This receptor was obtained from a man younger than 35 in good health. Sequencing was carried out using naive CD8+ T cells sorted from blood. The chain couples TRBV27 to TRBJ1-5; D not certain. CDR3 bases: TGTGCCAGCAGTTTATCTGGCAATCAGCCCCAGCATTTT. It yields the protein CASSLSGNQPQHF.